Here is one TCR beta chain with its context. Its target is not known. The sample comes from a study of shared clonotypes between healthy human individuals. On the study more broadly: Used for every donor were three CD4 naive, three CD4 memory, two CD8 naive and one CD8 memory plate. Study-wide findings and caveats: A generally larger estimated richness was seen in naive subsets than in memory subsets. The study found about 4.6% of naive CD4 clonotypes shared across a few donors.

Template for every sorted-subset replicate PCR totaled approximately 0.2 ug DNA, about 30,000 T cell genomes. Measured with immunoSEQ multiplex PCR; TCRdb has only the in-frame clones, and not every one. Of 2 million or so clones listed, around 95% were seen once; the top ten hold roughly 0.13%. This CDR3 is built from 14 residues. Germline V CDR1 and CDR2: SGHRS, YFSETQ. The V gene lost 4 bases and the J gene lost 1 base, with 9 bases spanning the gap. This chain uses TRBV5-1 with TRBJ2-4; D uncertain. Material: naive CD4+ T cells sorted from blood. Subset described: CD45RA+ positively selected. This TCR was sampled from a man aged 18-30 years in good health. As DNA, the CDR3 is TGCGCCAGCAGCCGAGAAAACGCCAAAAACATTCAGTACTTC. Its translation is CASSRENAKNIQYF.